This is a list of T cell receptor beta chains from one sample in a study of T cell changes during pregnancy in multiple sclerosis. Profiling relied on immunoSEQ multiplex PCR, and the TCRdb table lists in-frame clones only, not all of them. This sample has 78,000 or so clones, with roughly 94% found just once. Sequencing used peripheral blood, obtained before pregnancy. The receptor source for this set is a female donor with multiple sclerosis, enrolled in a pregnancy study. Each CDR3 is given with its conserved first and last residue.

>TRBJ1-3|TRBV6-5
CASSAHRELHF
>TRBJ2-1|TRBV5-1
CASSLGLRTHNEQFF
>TRBJ1-5|TRBV5-1
CASSLQGGRSQPQHF
>TRBJ2-5|TRBV5-6
CASSLGAETQYF
>TRBJ2-3|TRBV6-5
CASSYLGLADTDTQYF
>TRBJ1-2|TRBV27
CASRRGQGAHGYTF
>TRBJ1-4|TRBV9
CASSAAQVNHEKLFF
>TRBJ2-7|TRBV5-4
CASSLGSAGVAEQYF
>TRBJ2-7|TRBV5-6
CASSFLNSGFSYEQYF
>TRBJ1-1|TRBV29-1
CAGQGGTEAFF
>TRBJ1-1|TRBV29-1
CSVEDWAGAAEAFF
>TRBJ2-3|TRBV19
CASSIGARGYADTQYF
>TRBJ2-3|TRBV13
CASSLRSRKDTQYF
>TRBJ1-5|TRBV19
CASRVGQGLNQPQHF